The 4 T cell receptor beta chains given below trace back to one sample, sequenced in a study of blood T cell repertoires in COVID-19. Profiled with immunoSEQ multiplex PCR; TCRdb holds only in-frame clones, not every one. The sample gives about 120,000 clones, around 81% of which show up once; approximately 2.4% is in the top ten. Sequencing was done on a sample of peripheral blood. Source of these receptors: a man in his 70s with acute or convalescent COVID-19.

This clone has ten or more counts. V is TRBV7-2 and J is TRBJ2-2; the match to TRBD2 covers 9 bases. Germline V gene lookup returns CDR1 SGHTA and CDR2 FQGNSA. The CDR3 sequence is 16 residues long. With V trimmed by 5 bases and J by 0 bases, 4 bases remained unmatched. The CDR3 sequence is CASSVTSGPNTGELFF. CDR3 coding DNA: TGTGCCAGCAGCGTGACTAGCGGCCCGAACACCGGGGAGCTGTTTTTT.

This chain links TRBV5-1 with TRBJ2-4, with D perhaps matching TRBD2 (7 bases). The germline CDR1 and CDR2 sequences are SGHRS and YFSETQ. V was pared by 7 bases and J by 1 base, with 15 bases between. This CDR3 has 15 residues. The CDR3 is CASSEGGTAKNIQYF. As DNA, the CDR3 is TGCGCCAGCTCTGAGGGGGGGACGGCCAAAAACATTCAGTACTTC.

The J gene is TRBJ1-1, the V gene TRBV5-1; D remains ambiguous. The CDR3 sequence is 16 residues long. Trimming removed 1 base at V and 0 bases at J, with 13 bases between. Germline V gene sequence: CDR1 SGHRS, CDR2 YFSETQ. This CDR3 is CASSLMTREMNTEAFF. For the CDR3, the DNA is TGCGCCAGCAGCTTGATGACACGCGAAATGAACACTGAAGCTTTCTTT.

This clone was detected only a few times. This chain connects TRBV12-3 or TRBV12-4 to TRBJ2-7; 7 bases line up with TRBD1. The CDR3 totals 12 residues. Trimming took 5 bases from V and 7 from J; bases not matched to a gene: 5. The CDR3 is CASSRQGSEQYF. CDR3 DNA sequence: TGTGCCAGCAGTAGACAGGGAAGTGAGCAGTACTTC.